Listed here are 8 T cell receptor beta chains from one sample, sequenced in a study of blood T cell repertoires in COVID-19. The data were produced by immunoSEQ multiplex PCR, yet TCRdb's version contains in-frame clones alone and is incomplete. The sample consists of about 160,000 clones, around 80% of them appearing once. The sample comprised peripheral blood. The receptors derive from a man aged 55 to 70 with acute or convalescent COVID-19.

The V and J genes are TRBV7-9 and TRBJ1-2; possibly TRBD1 for D (6 bases). The CDR3 has 14 amino acids. Germline CDR1 SEHNR, CDR2 FQNEAQ (reference sequence). V was clipped by 5 bases and J by 4 bases, with 14 bases between them. The CDR3 DNA is TGTGCCAGCAGCCCAAAGCAGGGGATCTATGGCTACACCTTC. Protein sequence: CASSPKQGIYGYTF. The full variable domain, its missing parts supplied by reference TRBV7-9 and TRBJ1-2, is DTGVSQNPRHKITKRGQNVTFRCDPISEHNRLYWYRQTLGQGPEFLTYFQNEAQLEKSRLLSDRFSAERPKGSFSTLEIQRTEQGDSAMYLCASSPKQGIYGYTFGSGTRLTVV.

The rearrangement joins TRBV30 to TRBJ1-2; no firm D call. The CDR3 loop spans 14 amino acids. Germline CDR1 reads GTSNPN; CDR2 reads SVGIG (reference sequence). Trimming shortened V by 5 bases and J by 9 bases, and 22 bases separated the two germline ends. The CDR3 region is CAWSWAGGPSSYTF. The DNA for the CDR3 is TGTGCCTGGTCGTGGGCGGGTGGTCCATCTAGCTACACCTTC.

The chain recombines TRBV9 with TRBJ1-1; maybe TRBD1 (5 bases). The CDR3 loop spans 15 amino acids. Germline V lookup: CDR1 SGDLS, CDR2 YYNGEE. The V and J ends lost 4 bases and 0 bases respectively, with 13 bases between them. The chain's CDR3 is CASSPDSSMNTEAFF. As DNA, the CDR3 is TGTGCCAGCAGCCCAGACAGCTCCATGAACACTGAAGCTTTCTTT.

A few counts support this clone. The chain couples TRBV4-3 to TRBJ2-2; D not resolved. Germline V gives CDR1 LGHNA, CDR2 YSLEER. The CDR3 extends over 14 amino acids. The V end lost 1 base, the J end lost 1 base, and 4 bases lay between the germline ends. CDR3 in DNA: TGCGCCAGCAGCCAAGTTAGGAACACCGGGGAGCTGTTTTTT. Protein sequence: CASSQVRNTGELFF.

V gene TRBV2 combines with J gene TRBJ1-1; D gene ambiguous. The germline CDR1 and CDR2 sequences are SNHLY and FYNNEI. This CDR3 contains 13 residues. Trimming stripped 4 bases from V and 4 bases from J, with 10 bases between. The CDR3, as DNA: TGTGCCAGCAGTGGGGAGATAGGCACTGAAGCTTTCTTT. It translates to CASSGEIGTEAFF.

There are a few counts of this clone. The rearrangement links TRBV7-2 to TRBJ2-7, with TRBD2 matching 11 bases. The V and J ends lost 2 bases and 6 bases, in that order; junction bases with no gene match: 6. The CDR3 has 15 amino acids. CDR1 and CDR2 from the germline V gene are SGHTA and FQGNSA. CDR3 region: CASSLLVLAGGEQYF. The CDR3 region has the DNA TGTGCCAGCAGCTTATTGGTCCTAGCGGGGGGCGAGCAGTACTTC.

In this sample, this clone turned up a few times. The J gene is TRBJ1-1, the V gene TRBV6-1, with 9 nucleotides matching TRBD1. J lost 0 bases, V lost 4 bases, and 6 bases had no gene match. The CDR3 consists of 16 residues. Germline CDR1 is MNHNS and CDR2 is SASEGT. The CDR3 sequence: CASSGSWTGVNTEAFF. CDR3 DNA: TGTGCCAGCAGTGGATCCTGGACAGGGGTGAACACTGAAGCTTTCTTT.

This sequence joins TRBV6-2 or TRBV6-3 and TRBJ1-6; D not resolved. The CDR3 runs 14 residues. In germline, CDR1 is MNHEY, CDR2 SVGEGT. With 2 bases removed from V and 7 bases from J, the gap between germline ends came to 9 bases. Here the CDR3 DNA reads TGTGCCAGCAGTTACCCAGGATTAAATTCACCCCTCCACTTT. Protein product: CASSYPGLNSPLHF.